The next 21 T cell receptor beta chains were all read from a single sample in a study of T cells in Graves' hyperthyroidism and ophthalmopathy. Researchers amplified the TCR beta CDR3 regions from RNA transcripts. A first-round RT-PCR of the TCR CDR3 used the HTBI primer set. One entry per CDR3 protein, called by TCRdb with MiXCR from the multiplex PCR reads. In the table there are 200,000 to 300,000 distinct CDR3 sequences, about 16% of which are singletons. Sequencing used blood. The receptors come from a woman between 18 and 29 years old with Graves' ophthalmopathy.

The genes are TRBV7-2 and TRBJ2-5, with 12 bases matching TRBD2. Per germline, CDR1 SGHTA and CDR2 FQGNSA. V shed 1 base, J shed 5 bases, and the junction held 5 bases outside the gene matches. This CDR3 region has 16 residues. Written as DNA, the CDR3 is TGTGCCAGCAGCTTAGGACTAGCGGGAGAAGCGGAGACCCAGTACTTC. Its protein is CASSLGLAGEAETQYF.

The rearrangement links TRBV29-1 to TRBJ1-2; D is perhaps TRBD1 (5 bases). Germline V lookup: CDR1 SQVTM, CDR2 ANQGSEA. The V end was cut by 2 bases, the J end by 11 bases, with 15 bases between. CDR3 size: 12 residues. The CDR3 DNA reads as TGCAGCGTTGAAAGCAGGGCGGGTGGGTACACCTTC. Amino acid sequence: CSVESRAGGYTF.

The table lists this clonotype with many counts. The rearrangement links TRBV7-9 to TRBJ2-7; no clear D gene. The CDR3 is 13 amino acids. The V gene lost 5 bases and the J gene lost 6 bases, with 14 bases spanning the gap. The V gene's germline CDR1 is SEHNR and CDR2 FQNEAQ (reference sequence). This CDR3 is CASSENPYPEQYF. The CDR3 DNA sequence: TGTGCCAGCAGCGAGAATCCATACCCCGAGCAGTACTTC.

This clonotype has a count of ten or more. The rearrangement joins TRBV5-1 to TRBJ1-1, with D possibly matching TRBD1 (5 bases). V dropped 4 bases and J dropped 1 base, with 14 bases sitting between them. The CDR3 has 15 residues. Per germline, CDR1 SGHRS and CDR2 YFSETQ. The CDR3 loop is CASSPYTGPNTEAFF. CDR3 coding DNA: TGCGCCAGCAGCCCCTACACGGGGCCGAACACTGAAGCTTTCTTT.

The J gene is TRBJ1-2, the V gene TRBV7-9; perhaps TRBD1 as D (5 bases). In germline, CDR1 is SEHNR, CDR2 FQNEAQ (reference sequence). Deletions cut 1 base from V and 7 bases from J, with 16 bases between. The CDR3 is made up of 15 amino acids. CDR3 bases: TGTGCCAGCAGCTTAGAATCGTGGGAAAGGGGTGGCTACACCTTC. Protein product: CASSLESWERGGYTF.

There are many counts of this clonotype. The rearrangement joins TRBV28 to TRBJ1-1, with D possibly TRBD1 on 5 matching bases. The germline V and J ends were trimmed by 3 bases and 6 bases, with 17 bases remaining between them. The CDR3 is made up of 15 amino acids. Germline V lookup: CDR1 MDHEN, CDR2 SYDVKM. In nucleotides, the CDR3 is TGTGCCAGCAGTTTTGGAAACCCAGGGTGGGCTGAAGCTTTCTTT. Amino acid sequence: CASSFGNPGWAEAFF.

This clonotype was seen ten or more times. The chain carries TRBV12-3 or TRBV12-4 and TRBJ2-7, with 11 bases matching TRBD2. The length of the CDR3 is 16 residues. Trimming cost V 1 base and J 4 bases; bases outside gene matches: 6. The CDR3 nucleotides read TGTGCCAGCAGTTTAGAGGGACTAGCGGCGAATTACGAGCAGTACTTC. It encodes CASSLEGLAANYEQYF.

This clonotype was observed at least ten times. The chain recombines TRBV20-1 with TRBJ2-7, with no clear D. Trimming took 6 bases from V and 0 from J, leaving 15 bases between them. The CDR3 runs 14 residues. In germline, CDR1 is DFQATT, CDR2 SNEGSKA (reference sequence). Here the CDR3 reads CSATSLSNSYEQYF. The CDR3, as DNA: TGCAGTGCCACCTCCCTCTCCAACTCCTACGAGCAGTACTTC.

This clonotype was observed many times. The V call is TRBV28, the J call TRBJ1-1; 8 bases line up with TRBD1. Germline CDR1 reads MDHEN; CDR2 reads SYDVKM. The J segment lost 5 bases and the V segment lost 7 bases, leaving 6 bases of the junction unmatched. The CDR3 has 13 residues. CDR3 amino acids: CASTTGGRTEAFF. The DNA for the CDR3 is TGTGCCAGCACCACAGGGGGAAGGACTGAAGCTTTCTTT.

A few counts support this clonotype. This chain links TRBV14 with TRBJ1-2; D gene ambiguous. The germline V and J ends were trimmed by 1 base and 12 bases, with 18 bases remaining between them. The length of the CDR3 is 14 residues. Germline values: CDR1 SGHDN, CDR2 FVKESK. The CDR3 nucleotides are TGTGCCAGCAGCCAAGGAGTTTTATCCACGGATCACACCTTC. Translated, it gives CASSQGVLSTDHTF.

This clonotype was counted ten times or more. CDR3 coding DNA: TGTGCCAGCAGTTTACTAGGACAGGGGACGTACACCTTC. It is translated as CASSLLGQGTYTF. V is TRBV12-3 or TRBV12-4 and J is TRBJ1-2; 9 nucleotides match TRBD1. Trimming removed 2 bases from V and 11 bases from J; junction bases left unmatched: 6. The length of the CDR3 is 13 residues.

This clonotype was counted many times. The chain employs TRBV7-6 and TRBJ2-1, with 9 bases matching TRBD2. The CDR3 is 16 amino acids. Trimming removed 2 bases from V and 7 bases from J; junction bases left unmatched: 9. Germline V gene sequence: CDR1 SGHVS, CDR2 FNYEAQ. The CDR3 region has the DNA TGTGCCAGCAGCTTAAGGGATAGCGGGAGTCGTAATGAGCAGTTCTTC. Its protein product is CASSLRDSGSRNEQFF. Complete variable domain (other parts from reference TRBV7-6 and TRBJ2-1): GAGVSQSPRYKVTKRGQDVALRCDPISGHVSLYWYRQALGQGPEFLTYFNYEAQQDKSGLPNDRFSAERPEGSISTLTIQRTEQRDSAMYRCASSLRDSGSRNEQFFGPGTRLTVL.

Comments on this clonotype: This may be a read error: a much more frequent sequence differs by one nucleotide. The V call is TRBV6-1, the J call TRBJ2-2; 10 bases agree with TRBD2. CDR3 length equals 15 residues. CDR1 and CDR2 (germline): MNHNS, SASEGT. The J segment lost 7 bases and the V segment lost 3 bases, leaving 5 bases of the junction unmatched. The chain's CDR3 is CASSESTSGYGELFF. Written as DNA, the CDR3 is TGTGCCAGCAGTGAGTCGACTAGCGGGTACGGGGAGCTGTTTTTT.

The table lists this clonotype with many counts. The chain carries TRBV28 and TRBJ2-7; D possibly uses TRBD1 or TRBD2 (5 bases each). V lost 1 base, J lost 2 bases, and 15 bases lay in between. The CDR3 extends over 16 amino acids. CDR1 and CDR2 (germline): MDHEN, SYDVKM. The CDR3 DNA reads as TGTGCCAGCAGTTTATCTGGGACCCATAGTGCCTACGAGCAGTACTTC. This translates into CASSLSGTHSAYEQYF.

This clonotype was observed many times. This chain connects TRBV6-1 to TRBJ2-1, with 9 nucleotides matching TRBD1. The CDR3 contains 15 residues. Germline V lookup: CDR1 MNHNS, CDR2 SASEGT. Trimming cost V 5 bases and J 5 bases; bases outside gene matches: 7. CDR3 DNA sequence: TGTGCCAGCAGTAAACGACAGGGGGTTGACAATGAGCAGTTCTTC. This encodes CASSKRQGVDNEQFF.

The chain combines TRBV28 with TRBJ1-1; 7 bases line up with TRBD1. The CDR3 runs to 15 residues. CDR1 and CDR2 from the germline V gene are MDHEN and SYDVKM. V trimming: 2 bases; J trimming: 1 base; junction bases outside the gene matches: 4. The CDR3 spells CASSLGDSSNTEAFF. CDR3 bases: TGTGCCAGCAGTTTAGGGGACAGCTCGAACACTGAAGCTTTCTTT.

Notes on this clonotype: The junction shows a germline mismatch at one end, possibly a read error. The chain joins TRBV7-9 to TRBJ2-1; 12 bases agree with TRBD2. The CDR3 contains 15 residues. Germline V CDR1 and CDR2: SEHNR, FQNEAQ (reference sequence). The DNA of the CDR3 is TGTGCCAGCAGCCTAGCGGGAGGGTACCACAATGAGCAGTTCTTC. It yields the protein CASSLAGGYHNEQFF. The whole variable domain, remainder taken from reference TRBV7-9 and TRBJ2-1, is DTGVSQNPRHKITKRGQNVTFRCDPISEHNRLYWYRQTLGQGPEFLTYFQNEAQLEKSRLLSDRFSAERPKGSFSTLEIQRTEQGDSAMYLCASSLAGGYHNEQFFGPGTRLTVL.

This rearrangement joins TRBV20-1 to TRBJ2-3; 7 bases line up with TRBD2. V lost 6 bases and J lost 0; bases outside the gene matches: 9. The CDR3 loop spans 15 amino acids. The germline CDR1 and CDR2 sequences are DFQATT and SNEGSKA (reference sequence). CDR3 coding DNA: TGCAGTGCCACATCTAGCGGCTCTAGCACAGATACGCAGTATTTT. It codes for CSATSSGSSTDTQYF.

This clonotype was counted many times. The chain links TRBV28 to TRBJ1-4; possibly TRBD1 for D (6 bases). This CDR3 comprises 16 residues. Germline V gene lookup returns CDR1 MDHEN and CDR2 SYDVKM. Trimming removed 5 bases at V and 4 bases at J, with 17 bases between. The CDR3 DNA sequence: TGTGCCAGCAGTCCCAGCGGGGGGCGAGGTAATGAAAAACTGTTTTTT. Translation gives CASSPSGGRGNEKLFF.

This clonotype was detected ten times or more. V gene TRBV9 combines with J gene TRBJ2-5; TRBD1 matches at 9 bases. Germline values: CDR1 SGDLS, CDR2 YYNGEE. J gave up 2 bases and V 0 bases, and 5 bases lay outside the gene matches. The CDR3 is made up of 16 amino acids. The DNA for the CDR3 is TGTGCCAGCAGCGTAGCCCTAGACAGGGGGCAAGAGACCCAGTACTTC. Amino acid sequence: CASSVALDRGQETQYF. The full variable domain, completed using reference TRBV9 and TRBJ2-5, is DSGVTQTPKHLITATGQRVTLRCSPRSGDLSVYWYQQSLDQGLQFLIQYYNGEERAKGNILERFSAQQFPDLHSELNLSSLELGDSALYFCASSVALDRGQETQYFGPGTRLLVL.

This chain links TRBV11-2 with TRBJ2-4; 10 nucleotides align to TRBD2. CDR3 length equals 15 residues. Trimming at V came to 3 bases and at J to 1 base, leaving 0 bases not matched to a gene. Germline CDR1 and CDR2: SGHAT and FQNNGV. In DNA form, the CDR3 reads TGTGCCAGCAGCTTTAGCGGGGGGGCCAAAAACATTCAGTACTTC. Its translation is CASSFSGGAKNIQYF.